This T cell receptor beta chain was found in a study of beta chain features in type 1 diabetes. General study points: There was a moderate but significant shortening of TCRB CDR3s in all four CD4+ subsets of Type 1 diabetes patients.

The sequenced template was cDNA made from the entire isolated RNA. Sequencing was performed with immunoSEQ multiplex PCR; in TCRdb, only in-frame clones are kept and a portion is missing. The table includes some 350,000 clones, roughly a tenth detected once. CDR3 length: 15 residues. Trimming at V came to 4 bases and at J to 1 base, leaving 5 bases not matched to a gene. Per the germline V gene, CDR1 is SGHRS and CDR2 is YFSETQ. In the case of this clone: The antigen remains undetermined.

Sequencing was carried out using central memory CD4+ T cells from blood. V gene TRBV5-1 combines with J gene TRBJ2-7, with 10 bases that match TRBD1. The TCR originated in a man aged 30 to 45 with type 1 diabetes. The CDR3 loop is CASSRGQGNSYEQYF. The DNA for the CDR3 is TGCGCCAGCAGCAGGGGACAGGGGAATTCCTACGAGCAGTACTTC. The variable domain in full, with the rest retrieved from reference TRBV5-1 and TRBJ2-7, is KAGVTQTPRYLIKTRGQQVTLSCSPISGHRSVSWYQQTPGQGLQFLFEYFSETQRNKGNFPGRFSGRQFSNSRSEMNVSTLELGDSALYLCASSRGQGNSYEQYFGPGTRLTVT.